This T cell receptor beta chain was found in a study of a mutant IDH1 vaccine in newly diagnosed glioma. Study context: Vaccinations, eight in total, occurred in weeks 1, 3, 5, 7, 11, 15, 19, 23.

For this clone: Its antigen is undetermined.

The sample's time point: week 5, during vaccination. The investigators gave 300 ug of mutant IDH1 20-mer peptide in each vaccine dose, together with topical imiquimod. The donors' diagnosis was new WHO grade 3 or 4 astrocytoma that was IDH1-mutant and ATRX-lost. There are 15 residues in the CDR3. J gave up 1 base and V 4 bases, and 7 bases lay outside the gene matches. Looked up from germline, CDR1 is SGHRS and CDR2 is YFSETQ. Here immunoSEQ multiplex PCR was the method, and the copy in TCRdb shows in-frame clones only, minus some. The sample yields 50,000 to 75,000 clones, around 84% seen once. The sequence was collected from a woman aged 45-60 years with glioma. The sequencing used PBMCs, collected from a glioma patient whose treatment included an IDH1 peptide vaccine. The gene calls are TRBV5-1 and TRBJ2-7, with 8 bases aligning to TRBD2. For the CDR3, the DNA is TGCGCCAGCAGCCGGGAGGGAGTGAAATCCTACGAGCAGTACTTC. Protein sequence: CASSREGVKSYEQYF. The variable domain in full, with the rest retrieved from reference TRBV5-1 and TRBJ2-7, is KAGVTQTPRYLIKTRGQQVTLSCSPISGHRSVSWYQQTPGQGLQFLFEYFSETQRNKGNFPGRFSGRQFSNSRSEMNVSTLELGDSALYLCASSREGVKSYEQYFGPGTRLTVT.